The clone carrying this TCR beta chain was counted between two and nine times. This sample stems from a study of blood T cell repertoires in COVID-19. Study-level background: T cells, B-cell-depleted T cells, or PBMCs supplied cDNA or gDNA.

TCRdb's copy holds only in-frame clones and misses some; the assay was immunoSEQ multiplex PCR. Of under 250,000 clones listed, around 86% were seen once; the top ten hold 5.5% to 6.5%. Followed over time, Seattle patients had been enrolled while infection was active. In germline, CDR1 is SGHKS, CDR2 YYEKEE (reference sequence). This CDR3 region has 17 residues. Trimming removed 0 bases from V and 0 bases from J, with 10 bases in between. The chain combines TRBV5-5 with TRBJ1-6; D is undetermined. Sequenced: peripheral blood. The TCR sequence derives from an elderly woman with COVID-19, enrolled during active disease. The CDR3 coding sequence is TGTGCCAGCAGCTTGGTGGGCACGAGCTCCTATAATTCACCCCTCCACTTT. Protein product: CASSLVGTSSYNSPLHF.